This passage covers 29 T cell receptor beta chains from one sample sequenced in a study of T cell responses to AZD1222 COVID-19 vaccine. Clones were sequenced by immunoSEQ multiplex PCR, and TCRdb holds only the in-frame ones, with some missing. Of 200,000 or so clones listed, over 80% are singletons. The specimen was peripheral blood, collected on day 0 of MenACWY control vaccination. The receptors derive from an adult in good health.

This clone was recorded only once. V and J are TRBV28 and TRBJ2-5; TRBD1 aligns across 7 bases. Germline V CDR1 and CDR2: MDHEN, SYDVKM. The CDR3 runs to 14 residues. Trimming cost V 6 bases and J 4 bases; bases outside gene matches: 8. The CDR3 sequence is CASSQGQSLETQYF. The DNA of the CDR3 is TGTGCCAGCAGCCAGGGACAGAGTTTAGAGACCCAGTACTTC.

The genes are TRBV30 and TRBJ1-1; D perhaps matches TRBD1 (5 bases). CDR3 length: 15 residues. Trimming took off 2 bases at V and 0 bases at J, with 13 bases between the two ends. Per germline, CDR1 GTSNPN and CDR2 SVGIG (reference sequence). The CDR3 protein is CAWSPPGHLNTEAFF. The CDR3 DNA reads TGTGCCTGGAGTCCTCCGGGGCACTTGAACACTGAAGCTTTCTTT.

The gene calls are TRBV7-9 and TRBJ1-1; 9 nucleotides agree with TRBD1. J was trimmed by 1 base and V by 5 bases; bases with no gene match: 5. Germline lookup yields CDR1 SEHNR and CDR2 FQNEAQ (reference sequence). CDR3 size: 15 residues. The CDR3: CASSARTGENTEAFF. CDR3 DNA: TGTGCCAGCAGCGCGCGGACAGGGGAGAACACTGAAGCTTTCTTT.

This clone showed up just a few times. V is TRBV5-1 and J is TRBJ2-7; 8 bases match TRBD1. With 0 bases clipped from V and 2 bases from J, the junction kept 1 base outside the gene matches. This CDR3 has 14 amino acids. Per germline, CDR1 SGHRS and CDR2 YFSETQ. This CDR3 is CASSLEDRAYEQYF. The CDR3, as DNA: TGCGCCAGCAGCTTGGAGGACAGGGCCTACGAGCAGTACTTC.

The gene calls are TRBV19 and TRBJ2-3, with 9 bases that match TRBD2. Per germline, CDR1 LNHDA and CDR2 SQIVND (reference sequence). This CDR3 is built from 16 residues. V dropped 3 bases and J dropped 6; count of bases not matched to a gene: 10. CDR3 bases: TGTGCCAGTAGTATGTTCGCGGGAGGGTCCTTGGATACGCAGTATTTT. This sequence encodes CASSMFAGGSLDTQYF.

J is TRBJ2-2 and V is TRBV28, with TRBD1 matching over 7 bases. V shed 6 bases and J 6 bases; nucleotides not matched to a gene: 10. The germline CDR1 and CDR2 sequences are MDHEN and SYDVKM. The CDR3 totals 15 residues. This CDR3 is CASSEPGQTAGELFF. In DNA form, the CDR3 reads TGTGCCAGCAGCGAACCGGGACAGACGGCCGGGGAGCTGTTTTTT.

This chain connects TRBV20-1 to TRBJ2-7; possible D gene TRBD2, 5 bases. The CDR3 totals 11 residues. The germline CDR1 and CDR2 sequences are DFQATT and SNEGSKA (reference sequence). The CDR3, as DNA: TGCGTGTGGGCTCGAGCGGACGAGCAGTACTTC. It codes for CVWARADEQYF.

This chain links TRBV19 with TRBJ1-5; D is undetermined. CDR3 length: 14 residues. V lost 4 bases and J lost 3, with 10 bases in between. CDR1 is LNHDA, CDR2 SQIVND, per germline (reference sequence). CDR3 sequence (DNA): TGTGCCAGTAGTAGCGGACTGCTCAATCAGCCCCAGCATTTT. Its protein product is CASSSGLLNQPQHF. Drawing the rest from reference TRBV19 and TRBJ1-5, the complete variable domain is DGGITQSPKYLFRKEGQNVTLSCEQNLNHDAMYWYRQDPGQGLRLIYYSQIVNDFQKGDIAEGYSVSREKKESFPLTVTSAQKNPTAFYLCASSSGLLNQPQHFGDGTRLSIL.

The V and J genes are TRBV11-2 and TRBJ2-2, with TRBD2 as a possible D gene (6 bases). Trimming pared 4 bases from V and 3 bases from J, leaving 15 bases between. The germline CDR1 and CDR2 sequences are SGHAT and FQNNGV. This CDR3 has 16 amino acids. CDR3: CASSWGNGGHTGELFF. In nucleotides, the CDR3 is TGTGCCAGCAGCTGGGGCAACGGGGGACACACCGGGGAGCTGTTTTTT.

The gene calls are TRBV5-1 and TRBJ2-7; TRBD1 matches at 8 bases. This CDR3 is 15 amino acids long. With 4 bases clipped from V and 0 bases from J, the junction kept 6 bases outside the gene matches. Germline lookup yields CDR1 SGHRS and CDR2 YFSETQ. CDR3 loop: CASSRETGASYEQYF. The CDR3, as DNA: TGCGCCAGCAGCCGGGAGACAGGGGCCTCCTACGAGCAGTACTTC.

This chain links TRBV7-2 with TRBJ2-7; no clear D. The CDR3 is made up of 13 amino acids. Germline V gives CDR1 SGHTA, CDR2 FQGNSA. Between the trimmed V and J ends, which lost 1 base and 4 bases, there was a span of 8 bases. The DNA of the CDR3 is TGTGCCAGCAGCTTAGGTCCCGATTACGAGCAGTACTTC. It encodes CASSLGPDYEQYF.

This chain links TRBV5-3 with TRBJ2-7; D ambiguous. TRBV5-3 is marked as an open reading frame, function uncertain. The ends were cut back, 6 bases at V and 7 bases at J, with 11 bases in the middle. CDR3 length equals 11 residues. The CDR3 nucleotides are TGTGCCAGAAACCCCCTCGGGGAGCAGTACTTC. This gives the protein CARNPLGEQYF.

The chain recombines TRBV28 with TRBJ1-1; tentatively, D is TRBD1 (6 bases). Deletions cut 10 bases from V and 6 bases from J, with 12 bases between. Germline CDR1 reads MDHEN; CDR2 reads SYDVKM. The CDR3 has 11 amino acids. The CDR3 here is CATKTGSEAFF. CDR3 DNA sequence: TGTGCCACCAAAACAGGGTCTGAAGCTTTCTTT.

V usage is TRBV28 and J usage is TRBJ1-2, with 9 positions matching TRBD1. With 3 bases clipped from V and 4 bases from J, the junction kept 9 bases outside the gene matches. The germline gives CDR1 MDHEN, CDR2 SYDVKM. CDR3 size: 16 residues. CDR3 nucleotide sequence: TGTGCCAGCAGTTTTTCCGGGACAGGGCGCACCTATGGCTACACCTTC. As protein: CASSFSGTGRTYGYTF.

V gene TRBV18 combines with J gene TRBJ2-7, with 7 bases that match TRBD1. The CDR3 is 15 residues long. V trimming: 0 bases; J trimming: 2 bases; junction bases outside the gene matches: 4. Germline CDR1 is KGHSH and CDR2 is LQKENI. CDR3 DNA: TGTGCCAGCTCACCACCCCCGGGGACAGCCTACGAGCAGTACTTC. This sequence encodes CASSPPPGTAYEQYF. Looking up the rest from reference TRBV18 and TRBJ2-7 gives the full variable domain: NAGVMQNPRHLVRRRGQEARLRCSPMKGHSHVYWYRQLPEEGLKFMVYLQKENIIDESGMPKERFSAEFPKEGPSILRIQQVVRGDSAAYFCASSPPPGTAYEQYFGPGTRLTVT.

This chain uses TRBV27 with TRBJ1-2; 11 nucleotides align to TRBD1. The CDR3 is 17 residues long. Germline V gene data show CDR1 as MNHEY and CDR2 as SMNVEV (reference sequence). V shed 10 bases and J 6 bases; nucleotides not matched to a gene: 19. In DNA form, the CDR3 reads TGTGCCAACACGAAGCTATCCGGGACAGGGGGAGAGGATGGCTACACCTTC. It translates to CANTKLSGTGGEDGYTF.

This sequence joins TRBV9 and TRBJ2-1; 10 bases are a match to TRBD2. The junction had 4 bases not matched to a gene; V was cut back by 3 bases and J by 4 bases. This CDR3 has 15 amino acids. The germline CDR1 and CDR2 sequences are SGDLS and YYNGEE. The CDR3 sequence is CASSDGTSEYNEQFF. The CDR3, as DNA: TGTGCCAGCAGCGACGGGACTAGCGAGTACAATGAGCAGTTCTTC. Looking up the rest from reference TRBV9 and TRBJ2-1 gives the full variable domain: DSGVTQTPKHLITATGQRVTLRCSPRSGDLSVYWYQQSLDQGLQFLIQYYNGEERAKGNILERFSAQQFPDLHSELNLSSLELGDSALYFCASSDGTSEYNEQFFGPGTRLTVL.

The J gene is TRBJ2-7, the V gene TRBV3-1 (or the pseudogene TRBV3-2); no clear D. Trimming shortened V by 1 base and J by 7 bases, and 11 bases separated the two germline ends. The germline CDR1 and CDR2 sequences are LGHDT and YNNKEL (reference sequence). This CDR3 contains 13 residues. The CDR3 here is CASSQVDSGEQYF. CDR3 DNA: TGTGCCAGCAGCCAAGTAGATTCTGGAGAGCAGTACTTC.

Here the CDR3 reads CAWRDTSYEQYF. The CDR3 region has the DNA TGTGCCTGGAGGGACACCTCCTACGAGCAGTACTTC. V and J are TRBV30 and TRBJ2-7; tentatively, D is TRBD1 (5 bases). V gave up 3 bases and J gave up 0 bases, with 6 bases separating them. Looked up from germline, CDR1 is GTSNPN and CDR2 is SVGIG (reference sequence). CDR3 size: 12 residues.

As DNA, the CDR3 is TGTGCCAGCAGTGACCCACAGGGAAACACCATATATTTT. Its translation: CASSDPQGNTIYF. V and J are TRBV9 and TRBJ1-3; D uncertain. This CDR3 contains 13 residues. The germline gives CDR1 SGDLS, CDR2 YYNGEE. V lost 5 bases to trimming and J lost 4 bases, with 10 bases between them.

The chain carries TRBV28 and TRBJ2-3; 9 nucleotides match TRBD2. The CDR3 runs 14 residues. Germline V gene sequence: CDR1 MDHEN, CDR2 SYDVKM. The J segment lost 6 bases and the V segment lost 5 bases, leaving 6 bases of the junction unmatched. The CDR3 sequence: CASSPASGTDTQYF. CDR3 bases: TGTGCCAGCAGTCCGGCTAGCGGGACGGATACGCAGTATTTT. Supplemented by reference TRBV28 and TRBJ2-3, the full variable domain reads DVKVTQSSRYLVKRTGEKVFLECVQDMDHENMFWYRQDPGLGLRLIYFSYDVKMKEKGDIPEGYSVSREKKERFSLILESASTNQTSMYLCASSPASGTDTQYFGPGTRLTVL.

This clone was detected ten times or more. CDR3 loop: CASGQKIFNGYTF. The CDR3 DNA follows: TGTGCCTCCGGACAGAAGATATTTAATGGCTACACCTTC. The V call is TRBV30, the J call TRBJ1-2; the D gene is possibly TRBD1 (6 bases). The CDR3 consists of 13 residues. Germline assignment: CDR1 GTSNPN and CDR2 SVGIG (reference sequence). V was trimmed by 7 bases and J by 6 bases, leaving 18 bases between them.

The V and J genes are TRBV4-3 and TRBJ2-2; 7 positions agree with TRBD1. The CDR3 length is 15 residues. After removal of 0 bases from V and 4 bases from J, the junction contained 2 bases not matched to a gene. Germline V lookup: CDR1 LGHNA, CDR2 YSLEER. The CDR3 DNA sequence: TGCGCCAGCAGCCAAGATAACAGGGGCACCGGGGAGCTGTTTTTT. Its protein is CASSQDNRGTGELFF.

This rearrangement joins TRBV4-2 to TRBJ2-1; weak D call: TRBD2 (5 bases). Per germline, CDR1 LGHNA and CDR2 YNFKEQ. Trimming stripped 0 bases from V and 9 bases from J, with 18 bases between. The CDR3 runs 16 residues. The CDR3 nucleotides are TGTGCCAGCAGCCAAGAAGGGCGGGCTCTAAGCAGTGAGCAGTTCTTC. Amino acid sequence: CASSQEGRALSSEQFF.

The rearrangement uses TRBV4-1 and TRBJ1-4; no definite D call. CDR3 size: 14 residues. V was clipped by 1 base and J by 7 bases, with 10 bases between them. Germline V gives CDR1 MGHRA, CDR2 YSYEKL. The chain's CDR3 is CASSQVQISEKLFF. CDR3 coding DNA: TGCGCCAGCAGCCAAGTTCAGATCTCTGAAAAACTGTTTTTT.

V usage is TRBV28 and J usage is TRBJ2-3; D is unresolved. CDR3 length: 15 amino acids. Trimming took off 5 bases at V and 2 bases at J, with 14 bases between the two ends. Germline loops: CDR1 MDHEN, CDR2 SYDVKM. The CDR3 DNA reads TGTGCCAGCAGTCCCAGCTACGGCTTCACAGATACGCAGTATTTT. This encodes CASSPSYGFTDTQYF.

V is TRBV2 and J is TRBJ1-2; D is undetermined. The CDR3 has 14 amino acids. Germline V gives CDR1 SNHLY, CDR2 FYNNEI. V lost 1 base, J lost 2 bases, and 8 bases lay in between. CDR3 nucleotide sequence: TGTGCCAGCAGTGAAGTACAAAGGAACTATGGCTACACCTTC. Its translation is CASSEVQRNYGYTF.

The chain couples TRBV7-9 to TRBJ1-5; the D gene is possibly TRBD1 (5 bases). Deletions cut 4 bases from V and 5 bases from J, with 9 bases between. There are 13 residues in the CDR3. Germline loops: CDR1 SEHNR, CDR2 FQNEAQ (reference sequence). This CDR3 reads CASSSQGDQPQHF. The CDR3 region has the DNA TGTGCCAGCAGCTCTCAGGGAGATCAGCCCCAGCATTTT.

V gene TRBV6-5 combines with J gene TRBJ1-3; tentative D call: TRBD1 (6 bases). Trimming took 6 bases from V and 8 from J, leaving 14 bases between them. The CDR3 is 13 residues long. CDR1 MNHEY and CDR2 SVGAGI come from the germline V gene. Here the CDR3 reads CASRSTGGDTIYF. CDR3 bases: TGTGCCAGCAGATCGACAGGAGGAGACACCATATATTTT.